The 9 T cell receptor beta chains reported below all come from one sample, sequenced in a study of blood T cell repertoires in COVID-19. Sequenced by immunoSEQ multiplex PCR; TCRdb stores in-frame clones only, minus some. The sample holds 400,000 to 450,000 clones, roughly 87% seen once. The specimen was PBMCs or T cells enriched from blood (not recorded which). The receptors come from a man between 18 and 35 years old who had recovered from COVID-19.

The chain joins TRBV3-1 (or the pseudogene TRBV3-2) to TRBJ1-1; TRBD1 might be the D (5 bases). The V end was cut by 4 bases, the J end by 1 base, with 10 bases between. The CDR3 loop spans 14 amino acids. Germline CDR1 is LGHDT and CDR2 is YNNKEL (reference sequence). The CDR3 DNA is TGTGCCAGCAGCCCGGACACAGAGAACACTGAAGCTTTCTTT. It codes for CASSPDTENTEAFF.

V gene TRBV2 combines with J gene TRBJ1-3, with a tentative D call TRBD1 (6 bases). The V gene lost 7 bases and the J gene lost 2 bases, with 12 bases spanning the gap. Germline V CDR1 and CDR2: SNHLY, FYNNEI. The CDR3 loop spans 14 amino acids. This CDR3 is CASIIQGTGNTIYF. The CDR3 coding sequence is TGTGCCAGCATTATACAGGGAACTGGAAACACCATATATTTT.

The rearrangement links TRBV28 to TRBJ2-7; 12 bases line up with TRBD2. Germline V gene data show CDR1 as MDHEN and CDR2 as SYDVKM. Trimming took 6 bases from V and 4 from J; bases not matched to a gene: 16. This CDR3 region has 18 residues. The CDR3 loop is CASSPRTTSGSRWYEQYF. In DNA form, the CDR3 reads TGTGCCAGCAGCCCCCGGACGACTAGCGGGAGTCGATGGTACGAGCAGTACTTC.

This clone came up once. The genes are TRBV20-1 and TRBJ1-6; D is possibly TRBD1 (6 bases). The germline V gene encodes CDR1 DFQATT and CDR2 SNEGSKA (reference sequence). The V gene lost 3 bases and the J gene lost 0 bases, with 12 bases spanning the gap. The CDR3 runs to 16 residues. CDR3 in amino acids: CSASIRGSSYNSPLHF. The CDR3 DNA reads as TGCAGTGCTAGTATCAGGGGATCCTCCTATAATTCACCCCTCCACTTT.

This rearrangement joins TRBV19 to TRBJ2-1; maybe TRBD2 (5 bases). The ends were cut back, 6 bases at V and 5 bases at J, with 11 bases in the middle. Germline CDR1 LNHDA, CDR2 SQIVND (reference sequence). The CDR3 is made up of 13 amino acids. This chain's CDR3 is CASSPGLNNEQFF. The CDR3 region has the DNA TGTGCCAGTAGCCCTGGACTTAACAATGAGCAGTTCTTC. The full variable domain, in which reference TRBV19 and TRBJ2-1 provide the parts outside the CDR3, is DGGITQSPKYLFRKEGQNVTLSCEQNLNHDAMYWYRQDPGQGLRLIYYSQIVNDFQKGDIAEGYSVSREKKESFPLTVTSAQKNPTAFYLCASSPGLNNEQFFGPGTRLTVL.

This clone came up once. In DNA form, the CDR3 reads TGTGCCAGCAGCTTAGGTGACAGACCCCTACCGATGCTGTTTTTT. Its protein product is CASSLGDRPLPMLFF. This chain connects TRBV7-9 to TRBJ2-2, with D tentatively TRBD1 (5 bases). Germline loops: CDR1 SEHNR, CDR2 FQNEAQ (reference sequence). This CDR3 has 15 amino acids. The germline V and J ends were trimmed by 1 base and 13 bases, with 19 bases remaining between them.

The chain employs TRBV3-1 (or the pseudogene TRBV3-2) and TRBJ2-1, with no clear D. CDR3 length: 11 residues. Trimming took 1 base from V and 8 from J, leaving 3 bases between them. Germline V gene sequence: CDR1 LGHDT, CDR2 YNNKEL (reference sequence). The CDR3 region has the DNA TGTGCCAGCAGCCAAGTAGATGAGCAGTTCTTC. Translation: CASSQVDEQFF.

The V and J genes are TRBV15 and TRBJ1-3; D may be TRBD1 (5 bases). Germline V CDR1 and CDR2: LNHNV, YYDKDF (reference sequence). The CDR3 extends over 14 amino acids. Trimming stripped 6 bases from V and 1 base from J, with 10 bases between. The CDR3 is CATRLGGSGNTIYF. DNA of the CDR3: TGTGCCACCAGGTTGGGGGGGTCTGGAAACACCATATATTTT.

The chain uses TRBV5-4 and TRBJ1-2; D is unclear. In germline, CDR1 is SGHNT, CDR2 YYREEE (reference sequence). V was trimmed by 5 bases and J by 2 bases, leaving 13 bases between them. This CDR3 has 14 amino acids. This CDR3 reads CASRESTGNYGYTF. In nucleotides, the CDR3 is TGTGCCAGCAGAGAGTCGACGGGAAACTATGGCTACACCTTC.